Shown below are 6 T cell receptor beta chains from a single sample sequenced in a study of T cells in Graves' hyperthyroidism and ophthalmopathy. RNA transcripts gave rise to amplified TCR beta CDR3 regions. Researchers ran a first-round RT-PCR on the TCR CDR3 using the HTBI primer set. TCRdb reanalysed the multiplex PCR reads using MiXCR and keeps one entry per CDR3 protein. The table shows about 600,000 distinct CDR3 sequences, with about 16% occurring only once. Sequencing was done on a sample of blood. The receptors here all came from a woman in her thirties or forties with Graves' ophthalmopathy.

This clonotype has at least ten counts. The chain combines TRBV2 with TRBJ2-2; no clear D. Germline V lookup: CDR1 SNHLY, CDR2 FYNNEI. This CDR3 region has 13 residues. V was cut by 9 bases and J by 3 bases, with 11 bases left in between. The CDR3 protein is CASRPPDTGELFF. The CDR3 region has the DNA TGTGCCAGTCGACCCCCGGACACCGGGGAGCTGTTTTTT.

In this sample, this clonotype turned up a few times. The chain is built from TRBV24-1 and TRBJ1-1; 8 bases are a match to TRBD1. V lost 4 bases, J lost 4 bases, and 4 bases stayed unmatched. Per germline, CDR1 KGHDR and CDR2 SFDVKD. The CDR3 covers 14 residues. The CDR3 DNA sequence: TGTGCCACCAGTGACGGGACAGGTTCCACTGAAGCTTTCTTT. As protein: CATSDGTGSTEAFF.

This clonotype was picked up a small number of times. The chain employs TRBV13 and TRBJ2-7; 7 bases are a match to TRBD1. The CDR3 is 19 residues long. With V trimmed by 2 bases and J by 4 bases, 20 bases remained unmatched. The germline CDR1 and CDR2 sequences are PRHDT and FYEKMQ (reference sequence). The CDR3 region has the DNA TGTGCCAGCAGCTTAAATGGCCCGACCGGGACAGACAAAGGTTACGAGCAGTACTTC. Translated: CASSLNGPTGTDKGYEQYF.

At least ten counts were recorded for this clonotype. The gene calls are TRBV2 and TRBJ2-3; 13 nucleotides line up with TRBD2. CDR1 SNHLY and CDR2 FYNNEI come from the germline V gene. V trimming: 6 bases; J trimming: 3 bases; junction bases outside the gene matches: 12. CDR3 length: 18 amino acids. CDR3 DNA sequence: TGTGCCAGCAGCGATGGGACTAGCGGGACCGGGGGAACAGATACGCAGTATTTT. As protein: CASSDGTSGTGGTDTQYF.

This clonotype was observed a handful of times. The chain uses TRBV29-1 and TRBJ1-4, with D perhaps TRBD1 (5 bases). The length of the CDR3 is 13 residues. V lost 4 bases to trimming and J lost 2 bases, with 8 bases between them. Germline V gene sequence: CDR1 SQVTM, CDR2 ANQGSEA. This CDR3 is CSVGGATNEKLFF. For the CDR3, the DNA is TGCAGCGTTGGAGGGGCTACTAATGAAAAACTGTTTTTT.

This clonotype was seen many times. The chain couples TRBV27 to TRBJ2-2; 11 bases are a match to TRBD2. J lost 5 bases, V lost 4 bases, and 6 bases had no gene match. Germline V gene lookup returns CDR1 MNHEY and CDR2 SMNVEV (reference sequence). This CDR3 spans 16 amino acids. The CDR3: CASSSGTSGTTGELFF. The CDR3 DNA reads TGTGCCAGCAGTTCCGGGACTAGCGGAACAACCGGGGAGCTGTTTTTT.